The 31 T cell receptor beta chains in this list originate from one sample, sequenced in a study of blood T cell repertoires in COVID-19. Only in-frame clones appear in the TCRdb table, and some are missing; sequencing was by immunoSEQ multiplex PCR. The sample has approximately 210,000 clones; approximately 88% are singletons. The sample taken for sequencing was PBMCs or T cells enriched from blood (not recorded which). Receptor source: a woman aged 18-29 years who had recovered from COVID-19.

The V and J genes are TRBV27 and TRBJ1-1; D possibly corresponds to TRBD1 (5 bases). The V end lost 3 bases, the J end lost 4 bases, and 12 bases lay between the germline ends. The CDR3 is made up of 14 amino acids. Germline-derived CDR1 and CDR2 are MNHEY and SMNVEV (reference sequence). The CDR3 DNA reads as TGTGCCAGCAGTTTTGGGGGGTTGAGCACTGAAGCTTTCTTT. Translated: CASSFGGLSTEAFF.

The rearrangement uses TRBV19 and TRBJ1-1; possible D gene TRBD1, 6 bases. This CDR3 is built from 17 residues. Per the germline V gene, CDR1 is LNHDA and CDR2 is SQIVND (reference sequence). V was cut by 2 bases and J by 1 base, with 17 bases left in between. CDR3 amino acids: CASSILQGSGPNTEAFF. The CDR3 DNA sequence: TGTGCCAGTAGTATACTACAGGGTTCCGGGCCGAACACTGAAGCTTTCTTT. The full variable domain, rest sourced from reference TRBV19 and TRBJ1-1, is DGGITQSPKYLFRKEGQNVTLSCEQNLNHDAMYWYRQDPGQGLRLIYYSQIVNDFQKGDIAEGYSVSREKKESFPLTVTSAQKNPTAFYLCASSILQGSGPNTEAFFGQGTRLTVV.

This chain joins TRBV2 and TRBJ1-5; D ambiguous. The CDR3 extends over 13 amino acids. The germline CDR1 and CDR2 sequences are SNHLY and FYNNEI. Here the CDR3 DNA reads TGTGGAAGGAGGGCATATAGCAATCAGCCCCAGCATTTT. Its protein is CGRRAYSNQPQHF.

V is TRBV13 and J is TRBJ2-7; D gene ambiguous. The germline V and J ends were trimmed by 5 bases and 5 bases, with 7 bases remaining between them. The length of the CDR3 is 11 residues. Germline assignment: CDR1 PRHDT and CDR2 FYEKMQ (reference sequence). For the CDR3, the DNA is TGTGCCAGCAGCGAGCTGAACGAGCAGTACTTC. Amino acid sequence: CASSELNEQYF. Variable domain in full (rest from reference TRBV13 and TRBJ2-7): AAGVIQSPRHLIKEKRETATLKCYPIPRHDTVYWYQQGPGQDPQFLISFYEKMQSDKGSIPDRFSAQQFSDYHSELNMSSLELGDSALYFCASSELNEQYFGPGTRLTVT.

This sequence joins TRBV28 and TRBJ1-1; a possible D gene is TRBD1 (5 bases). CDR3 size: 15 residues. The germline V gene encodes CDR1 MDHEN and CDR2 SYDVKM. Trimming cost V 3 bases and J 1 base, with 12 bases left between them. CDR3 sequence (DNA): TGTGCCAGCAGTTTTCCTGGACACAAGAACACTGAAGCTTTCTTT. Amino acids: CASSFPGHKNTEAFF.

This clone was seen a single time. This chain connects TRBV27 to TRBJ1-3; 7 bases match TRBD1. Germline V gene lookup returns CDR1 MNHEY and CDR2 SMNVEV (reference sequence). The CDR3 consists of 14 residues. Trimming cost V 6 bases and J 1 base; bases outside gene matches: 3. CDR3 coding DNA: TGTGCCAGCAGGCGCAGGGGGTCTGGAAACACCATATATTTT. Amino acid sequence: CASRRRGSGNTIYF.

In nucleotides, the CDR3 is TGTGCCTGGAGTGCCAAACAGGGGGGGTCCCAGCATTTT. Translated: CAWSAKQGGSQHF. The chain employs TRBV30 and TRBJ1-5, with 8 nucleotides matching TRBD1. Germline values: CDR1 GTSNPN, CDR2 SVGIG (reference sequence). V shed 1 base and J 11 bases; nucleotides not matched to a gene: 7. This CDR3 contains 13 residues.

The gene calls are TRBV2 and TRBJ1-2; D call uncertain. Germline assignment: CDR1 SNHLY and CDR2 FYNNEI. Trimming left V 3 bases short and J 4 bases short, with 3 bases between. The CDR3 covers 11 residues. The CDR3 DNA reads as TGTGCCAGCAGTGACAGCTATGGCTACACCTTC. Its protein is CASSDSYGYTF.

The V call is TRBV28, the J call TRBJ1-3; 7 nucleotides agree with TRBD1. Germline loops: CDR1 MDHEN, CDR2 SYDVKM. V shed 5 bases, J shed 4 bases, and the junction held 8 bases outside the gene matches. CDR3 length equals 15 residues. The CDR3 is CASSPGRGSGNTIYF. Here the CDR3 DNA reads TGTGCCAGCAGTCCTGGCAGGGGGTCCGGAAACACCATATATTTT.

The CDR3 bases are TGCAGTGCTAGTCGCTCCCGACTGAACGAGCAGTACTTC. It translates to CSASRSRLNEQYF. The rearrangement joins TRBV20-1 to TRBJ2-7; D gene unclear. Germline V lookup: CDR1 DFQATT, CDR2 SNEGSKA (reference sequence). V shed 3 bases and J shed 5 bases, with 14 bases lying between them. The CDR3 is made up of 13 amino acids.

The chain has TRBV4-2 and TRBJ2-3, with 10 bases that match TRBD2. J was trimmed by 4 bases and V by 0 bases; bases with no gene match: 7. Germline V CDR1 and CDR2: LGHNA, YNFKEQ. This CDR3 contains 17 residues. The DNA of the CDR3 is TGTGCCAGCAGCCAAGATAGGAGCGGGGGGGCCGCAGATACGCAGTATTTT. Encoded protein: CASSQDRSGGAADTQYF.

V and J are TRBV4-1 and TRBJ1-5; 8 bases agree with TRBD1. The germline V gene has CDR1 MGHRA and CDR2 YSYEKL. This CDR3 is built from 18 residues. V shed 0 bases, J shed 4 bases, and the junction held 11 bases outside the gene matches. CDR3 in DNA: TGCGCCAGCAGCCAAGATCTCCTGAGACAGGGGAGGAATCAGCCCCAGCATTTT. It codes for CASSQDLLRQGRNQPQHF.

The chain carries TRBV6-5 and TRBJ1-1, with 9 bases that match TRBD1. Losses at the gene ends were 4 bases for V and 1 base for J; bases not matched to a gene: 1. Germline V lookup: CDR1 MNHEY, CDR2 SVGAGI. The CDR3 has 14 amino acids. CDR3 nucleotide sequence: TGTGCCAGCAGTTTGGACAGGGGGAACACTGAAGCTTTCTTT. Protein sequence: CASSLDRGNTEAFF.

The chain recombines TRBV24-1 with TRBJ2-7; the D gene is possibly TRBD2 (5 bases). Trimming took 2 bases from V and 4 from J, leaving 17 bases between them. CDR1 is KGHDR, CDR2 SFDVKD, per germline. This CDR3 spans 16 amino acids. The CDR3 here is CATSDSRRGAVYEQYF. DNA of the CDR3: TGTGCCACCAGTGATTCCCGGCGCGGAGCGGTGTACGAGCAGTACTTC.

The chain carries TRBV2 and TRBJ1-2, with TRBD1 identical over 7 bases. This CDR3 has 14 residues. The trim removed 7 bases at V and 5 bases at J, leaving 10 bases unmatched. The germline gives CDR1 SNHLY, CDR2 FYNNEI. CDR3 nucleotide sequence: TGTGCCAGCAACAACCGGGACAGACTTTATGGCTACACCTTC. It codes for CASNNRDRLYGYTF.

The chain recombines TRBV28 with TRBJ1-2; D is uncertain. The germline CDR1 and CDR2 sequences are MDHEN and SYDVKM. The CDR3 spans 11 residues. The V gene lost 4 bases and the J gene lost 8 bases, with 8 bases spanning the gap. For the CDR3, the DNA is TGTGCCAGCAGTTCAGCGCGGGGCTACACCTTC. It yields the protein CASSSARGYTF.

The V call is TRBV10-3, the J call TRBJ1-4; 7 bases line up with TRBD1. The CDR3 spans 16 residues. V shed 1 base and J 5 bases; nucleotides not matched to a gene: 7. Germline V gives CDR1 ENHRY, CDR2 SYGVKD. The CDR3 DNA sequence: TGTGCCATCAGTGAGTGGCCAGGGGGTGTCAATGAAAAACTGTTTTTT. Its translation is CAISEWPGGVNEKLFF.

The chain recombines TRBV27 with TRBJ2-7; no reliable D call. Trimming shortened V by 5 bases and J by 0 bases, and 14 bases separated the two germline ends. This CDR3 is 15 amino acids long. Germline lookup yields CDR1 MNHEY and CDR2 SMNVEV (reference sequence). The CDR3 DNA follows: TGTGCCAGCAGTAACCCGTCAGGCAGCTCCTACGAGCAGTACTTC. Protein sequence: CASSNPSGSSYEQYF.

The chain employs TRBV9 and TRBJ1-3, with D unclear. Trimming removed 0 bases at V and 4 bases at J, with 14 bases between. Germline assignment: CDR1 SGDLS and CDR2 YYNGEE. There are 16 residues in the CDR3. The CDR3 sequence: CASSVEMVGGGNTIYF. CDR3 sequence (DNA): TGTGCCAGCAGCGTAGAGATGGTGGGAGGCGGAAACACCATATATTTT.

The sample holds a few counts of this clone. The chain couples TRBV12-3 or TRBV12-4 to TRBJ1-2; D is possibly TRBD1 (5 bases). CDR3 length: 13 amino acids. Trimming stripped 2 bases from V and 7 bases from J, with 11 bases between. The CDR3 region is CASSLSGRGGYTF. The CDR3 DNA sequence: TGTGCCAGCAGTTTATCGGGTAGGGGTGGCTACACCTTC.

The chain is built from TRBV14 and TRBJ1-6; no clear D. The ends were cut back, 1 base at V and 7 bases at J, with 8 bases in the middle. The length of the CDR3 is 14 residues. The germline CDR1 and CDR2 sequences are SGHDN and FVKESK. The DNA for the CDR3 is TGTGCCAGCAGCCAAGCTTGGGCGAATTCACCCCTCCACTTT. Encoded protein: CASSQAWANSPLHF.

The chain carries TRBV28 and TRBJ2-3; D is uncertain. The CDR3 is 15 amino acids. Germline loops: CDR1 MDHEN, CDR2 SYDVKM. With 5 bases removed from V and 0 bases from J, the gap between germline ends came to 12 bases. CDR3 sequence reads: CASSRSLTSTDTQYF. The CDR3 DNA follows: TGTGCCAGCAGTCGATCCTTGACAAGCACAGATACGCAGTATTTT.

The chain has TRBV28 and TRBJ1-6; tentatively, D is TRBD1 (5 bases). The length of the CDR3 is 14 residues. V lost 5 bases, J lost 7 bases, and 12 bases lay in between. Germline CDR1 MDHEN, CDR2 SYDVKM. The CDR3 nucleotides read TGTGCCAGCAGTGGTCAAAGACAGAATTCACCCCTCCACTTT. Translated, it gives CASSGQRQNSPLHF.

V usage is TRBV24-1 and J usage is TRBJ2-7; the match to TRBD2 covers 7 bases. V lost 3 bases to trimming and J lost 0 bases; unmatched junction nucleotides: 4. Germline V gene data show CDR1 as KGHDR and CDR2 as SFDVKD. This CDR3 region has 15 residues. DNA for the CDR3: TGTGCCACCAGTGATGCCGGGACTAACTCCTACGAGCAGTACTTC. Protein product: CATSDAGTNSYEQYF.

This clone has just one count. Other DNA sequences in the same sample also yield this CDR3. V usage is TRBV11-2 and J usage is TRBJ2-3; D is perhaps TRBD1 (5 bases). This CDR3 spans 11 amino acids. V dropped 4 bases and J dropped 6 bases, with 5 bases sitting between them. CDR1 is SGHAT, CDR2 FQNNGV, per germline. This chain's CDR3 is CASSSGDTQYF. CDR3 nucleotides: TGTGCCAGCAGCTCAGGGGATACGCAGTATTTT.

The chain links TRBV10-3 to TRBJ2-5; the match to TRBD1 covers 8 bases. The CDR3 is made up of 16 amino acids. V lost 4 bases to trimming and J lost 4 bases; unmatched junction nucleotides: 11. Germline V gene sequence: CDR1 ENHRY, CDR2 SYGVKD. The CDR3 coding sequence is TGTGCCATCAGTGGGATACCACTTGGACAGGGAGAGACCCAGTACTTC. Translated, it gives CAISGIPLGQGETQYF.

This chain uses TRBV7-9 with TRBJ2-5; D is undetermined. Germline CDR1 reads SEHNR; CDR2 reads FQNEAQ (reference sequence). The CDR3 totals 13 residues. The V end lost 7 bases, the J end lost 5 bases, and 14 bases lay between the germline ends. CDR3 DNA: TGTGCCAGCACCCCCGGAGTTGATGAGACCCAGTACTTC. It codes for CASTPGVDETQYF.

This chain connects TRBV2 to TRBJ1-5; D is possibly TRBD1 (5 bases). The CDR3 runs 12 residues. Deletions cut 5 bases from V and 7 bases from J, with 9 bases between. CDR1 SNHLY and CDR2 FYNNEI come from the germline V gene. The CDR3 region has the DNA TGTGCCAGCAGTACCAAGGGGCAGCCCCAGCATTTT. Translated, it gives CASSTKGQPQHF. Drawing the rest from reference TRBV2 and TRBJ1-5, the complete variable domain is EPEVTQTPSHQVTQMGQEVILRCVPISNHLYFYWYRQILGQKVEFLVSFYNNEISEKSEIFDDQFSVERPDGSNFTLKIRSTKLEDSAMYFCASSTKGQPQHFGDGTRLSIL.

The CDR3 is CASSVRGLGEAFF. Here the CDR3 DNA reads TGTGCCAGCAGCGTACGAGGGTTGGGTGAAGCTTTCTTT. The rearrangement links TRBV3-1 (or the pseudogene TRBV3-2) to TRBJ1-1; D unclear. The CDR3 contains 13 residues. CDR1 LGHDT and CDR2 YNNKEL come from the germline V gene (reference sequence). V shed 5 bases and J shed 7 bases, with 14 bases lying between them.

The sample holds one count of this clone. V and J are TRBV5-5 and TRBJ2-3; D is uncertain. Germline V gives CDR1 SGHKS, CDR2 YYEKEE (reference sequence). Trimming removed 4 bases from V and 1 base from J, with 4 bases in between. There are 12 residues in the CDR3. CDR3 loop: CASSLRTDTQYF. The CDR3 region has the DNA TGTGCCAGCAGCCTCCGCACAGATACGCAGTATTTT.

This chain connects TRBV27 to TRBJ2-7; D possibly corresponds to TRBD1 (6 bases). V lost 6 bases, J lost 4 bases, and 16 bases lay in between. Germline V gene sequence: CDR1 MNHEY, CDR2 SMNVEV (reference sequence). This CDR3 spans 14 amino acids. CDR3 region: CASSRQGRAYEQYF. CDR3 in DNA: TGTGCCAGCAGCCGGCAGGGGCGCGCGTACGAGCAGTACTTC.